This TCR beta chain originates from a study of cytomegalovirus exposure and HLA in healthy donors. The germline CDR1 and CDR2 sequences are MNHEY and SVGAGI. Trimming removed 2 bases at V and 5 bases at J, with 12 bases between. This CDR3 has 14 residues. Study outcomes and limitations: In the roughly 120 validation repertoires, a later analysis found that first-cohort TCR clusters tended to co-occur. It was reported that the classifier diagnosed cytomegalovirus status with high specificity and sensitivity in both the original and validation cohorts. Many donors carried some public TCRs, although rarity characterized most TCR sequences.

Measured with immunoSEQ multiplex PCR; TCRdb has only the in-frame clones, and not every one. The sample consists of about 65,000 clones, roughly 94% of them appearing once. With regard to this clone: Its matching antigen is unknown.

Separation from the roughly 680-subject first cohort characterized the approximately 120-subject validation cohort, to which the donors belonged. J is TRBJ1-1 and V is TRBV6-5; D is undetermined. Material for sequencing was PBMCs. The TCR sequence derives from a man aged 18 to 29 in good health and CMV-seropositive. This chain's CDR3 is CASSYLGERTEAFF. CDR3 nucleotide sequence: TGTGCCAGCAGTTACCTCGGTGAACGGACTGAAGCTTTCTTT.